A single sample gave rise to the 8 T cell receptor beta chains below, sequenced in a study of T-cell memory formation after mild COVID-19. TCRdb reprocessed the 5' RACE reads with MiXCR, giving one entry per CDR3 protein. The sample contains about 560,000 distinct CDR3 sequences, less than 25% of which appear only once. Sequencing was done on a sample of PBMCs or a T cell subset sorted from them (not recorded which). The receptors stem from an adult woman who had mild COVID-19 (a few samples of this study predate the infection). Cell type and time point are not known.

There are a few counts of this clonotype. This chain joins TRBV7-9 and TRBJ1-3, with D maybe TRBD1 (6 bases). Trimming took off 5 bases at V and 1 base at J, with 12 bases between the two ends. The CDR3 is 15 amino acids. Looked up from germline, CDR1 is SEHNR and CDR2 is FQNEAQ (reference sequence). This chain's CDR3 is CASSGGGKSGNTIYF. CDR3 nucleotides: TGTGCCAGCAGCGGAGGGGGGAAATCTGGAAACACCATATATTTT.

This clonotype was seen only a few times. This chain connects TRBV7-9 to TRBJ2-2; maybe TRBD2 (6 bases). Germline CDR1 reads SEHNR; CDR2 reads FQNEAQ (reference sequence). V lost 2 bases, J lost 5 bases, and 12 bases lay in between. CDR3 length equals 15 residues. The CDR3 here is CASSLTGVRTGELFF. As DNA, the CDR3 is TGTGCCAGCAGCTTAACGGGAGTCCGAACCGGGGAGCTGTTTTTT.

The V call is TRBV6-1, the J call TRBJ2-1; D not resolved. V gave up 0 bases and J gave up 8 bases, with 5 bases separating them. The CDR3 runs 12 residues. Germline CDR1 MNHNS, CDR2 SASEGT. The CDR3 DNA reads as TGTGCCAGCAGTGAAGCGAACTATGAGCAGTTCTTC. This encodes CASSEANYEQFF.

CDR3 loop: CASSLGGTGEDYEQYF. In nucleotides, the CDR3 is TGTGCCAGCAGCTTAGGAGGGACAGGGGAAGACTACGAGCAGTACTTC. The chain uses TRBV7-9 and TRBJ2-7; 10 positions agree with TRBD1. The germline gives CDR1 SEHNR, CDR2 FQNEAQ (reference sequence). There are 16 residues in the CDR3. Germline trimming cut 1 base from V and 3 bases from J; bases unmatched to any gene: 6.

The chain couples TRBV6-6 to TRBJ2-5; 14 bases map to TRBD2. Trimming took 6 bases from V and 5 from J; bases not matched to a gene: 8. The CDR3 runs to 16 residues. Germline V gene data show CDR1 as MNHNY and CDR2 as SVGAGI (reference sequence). CDR3 in amino acids: CASRPGTSGSSETQYF. For the CDR3, the DNA is TGTGCCAGCAGACCCGGGACTAGCGGGAGTTCGGAGACCCAGTACTTC.

The chain couples TRBV5-6 to TRBJ2-1; D is perhaps TRBD1 or TRBD2 (5 bases each). Germline V gene sequence: CDR1 SGHDT, CDR2 YYEEEE. Trimming left V 2 bases short and J 2 bases short, with 17 bases between. The CDR3 covers 17 residues. Written as DNA, the CDR3 is TGTGCCAGCAGCTTCTTTCTCAGGGAGAAGGCCTACAATGAGCAGTTCTTC. Its protein is CASSFFLREKAYNEQFF.

The chain has TRBV10-2 and TRBJ2-1, with 11 bases identical to TRBD2. The CDR3 runs 15 residues. The germline CDR1 and CDR2 sequences are WSHSY and SAAADI. J lost 8 bases, V lost 7 bases, and 10 bases had no gene match. CDR3 amino acids: CASKWGTSGSDEQFF. CDR3 bases: TGCGCCAGCAAATGGGGAACTAGCGGGAGTGATGAGCAGTTCTTC.

This clonotype was observed a few times. The CDR3: CASSLTSGPNTDTQYF. DNA for the CDR3: TGTGCCAGCAGCTTAACGTCCGGGCCCAACACAGATACGCAGTATTTT. The chain couples TRBV7-3 to TRBJ2-3; D is uncertain. V lost 0 bases and J 2 bases, leaving 12 bases between the germline ends. In germline, CDR1 is SGHTA, CDR2 FQGTGA. The CDR3 is made up of 16 amino acids.